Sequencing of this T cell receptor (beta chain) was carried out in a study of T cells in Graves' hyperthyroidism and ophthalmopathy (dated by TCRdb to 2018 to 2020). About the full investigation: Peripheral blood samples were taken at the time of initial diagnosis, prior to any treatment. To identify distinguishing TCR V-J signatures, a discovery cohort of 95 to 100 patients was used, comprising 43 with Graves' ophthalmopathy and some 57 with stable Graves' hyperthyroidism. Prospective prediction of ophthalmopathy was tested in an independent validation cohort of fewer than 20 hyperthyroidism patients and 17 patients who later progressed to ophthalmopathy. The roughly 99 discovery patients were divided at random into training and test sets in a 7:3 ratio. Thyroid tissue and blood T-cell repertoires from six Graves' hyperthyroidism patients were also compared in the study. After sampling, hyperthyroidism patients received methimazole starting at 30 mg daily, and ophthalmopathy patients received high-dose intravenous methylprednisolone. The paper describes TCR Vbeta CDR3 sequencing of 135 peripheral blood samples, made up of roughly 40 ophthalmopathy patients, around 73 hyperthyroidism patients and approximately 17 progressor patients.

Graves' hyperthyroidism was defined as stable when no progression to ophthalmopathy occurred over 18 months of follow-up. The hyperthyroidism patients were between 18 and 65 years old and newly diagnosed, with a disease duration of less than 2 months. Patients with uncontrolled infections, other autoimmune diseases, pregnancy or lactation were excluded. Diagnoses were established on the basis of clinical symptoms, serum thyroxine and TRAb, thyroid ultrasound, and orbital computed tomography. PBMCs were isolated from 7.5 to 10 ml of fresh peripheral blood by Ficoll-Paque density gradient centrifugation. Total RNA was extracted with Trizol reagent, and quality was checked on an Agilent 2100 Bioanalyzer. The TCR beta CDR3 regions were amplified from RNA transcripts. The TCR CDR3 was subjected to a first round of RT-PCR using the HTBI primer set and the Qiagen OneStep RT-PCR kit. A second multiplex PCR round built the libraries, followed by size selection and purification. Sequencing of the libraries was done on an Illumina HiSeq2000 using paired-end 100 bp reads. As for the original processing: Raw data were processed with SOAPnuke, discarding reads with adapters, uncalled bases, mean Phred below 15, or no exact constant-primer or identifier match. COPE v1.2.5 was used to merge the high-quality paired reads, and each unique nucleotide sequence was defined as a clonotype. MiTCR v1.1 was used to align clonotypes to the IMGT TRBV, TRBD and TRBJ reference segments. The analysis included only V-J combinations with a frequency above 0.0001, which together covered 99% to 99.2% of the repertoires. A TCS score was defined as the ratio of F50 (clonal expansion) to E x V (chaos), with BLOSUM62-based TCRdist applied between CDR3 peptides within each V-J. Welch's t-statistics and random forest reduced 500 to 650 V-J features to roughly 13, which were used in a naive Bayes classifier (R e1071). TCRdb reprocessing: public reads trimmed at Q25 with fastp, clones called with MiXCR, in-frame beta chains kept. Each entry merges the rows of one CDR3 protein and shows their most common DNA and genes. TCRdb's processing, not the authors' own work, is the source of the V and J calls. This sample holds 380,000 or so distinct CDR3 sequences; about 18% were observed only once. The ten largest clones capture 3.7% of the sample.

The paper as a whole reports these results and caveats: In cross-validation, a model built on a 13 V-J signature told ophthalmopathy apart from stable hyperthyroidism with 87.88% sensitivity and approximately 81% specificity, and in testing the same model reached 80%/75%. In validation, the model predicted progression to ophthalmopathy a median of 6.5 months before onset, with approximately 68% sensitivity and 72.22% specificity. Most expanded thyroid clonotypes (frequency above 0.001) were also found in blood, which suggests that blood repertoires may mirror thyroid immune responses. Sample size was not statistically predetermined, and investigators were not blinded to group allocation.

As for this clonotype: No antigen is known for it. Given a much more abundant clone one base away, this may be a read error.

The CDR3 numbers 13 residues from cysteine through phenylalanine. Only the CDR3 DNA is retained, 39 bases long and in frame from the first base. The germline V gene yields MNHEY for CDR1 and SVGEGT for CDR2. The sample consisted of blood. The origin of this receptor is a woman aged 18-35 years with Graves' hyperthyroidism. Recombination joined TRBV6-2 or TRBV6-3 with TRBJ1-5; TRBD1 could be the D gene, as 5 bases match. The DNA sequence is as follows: TGTGCCAGCGGTTACTCGGCCCAGGGCCGAATTGATTTT. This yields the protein CASGYSAQGRIDF.